Presented here are 32 T cell receptor beta chains from one specimen sequenced in a study of cytomegalovirus exposure and HLA in healthy donors. PCR involved 60 Vbeta and 13 Jbeta primers. Measured with immunoSEQ multiplex PCR; TCRdb has only the in-frame clones, and not every one. The table records roughly 100,000 clones, 70% to 75% of them present only once. The sequencing input was PBMCs. These TCRs come from a man aged 35 to 55 in good health and CMV-seronegative.

The chain carries TRBV28 and TRBJ2-3, with 7 bases that match TRBD2. Trimming removed 6 bases from V and 2 bases from J; junction bases left unmatched: 11. The germline CDR1 and CDR2 sequences are MDHEN and SYDVKM. The CDR3 spans 16 residues. The DNA for the CDR3 is TGTGCCAGCAGCCGTCCGGGTGGGGGGGTCACAGATACGCAGTATTTT. It yields the protein CASSRPGGGVTDTQYF.

The chain joins TRBV4-2 to TRBJ2-3; 7 bases match TRBD2. In germline, CDR1 is LGHNA, CDR2 YNFKEQ. With 6 bases clipped from V and 1 base from J, the junction kept 1 base outside the gene matches. The CDR3 is 13 residues long. In DNA form, the CDR3 reads TGTGCCAGCAGTCGGGGGGGCACAGATACGCAGTATTTT. Encoded protein: CASSRGGTDTQYF.

CDR3 DNA: TGTGCCAGCAGCTTGGCCCAGGCAGGATGGGGCTACACCTTC. Its protein product is CASSLAQAGWGYTF. V and J are TRBV5-6 and TRBJ1-2; no clear D gene. CDR3 length equals 14 residues. Between the trimmed V and J ends, which lost 0 bases and 8 bases, there was a span of 14 bases. The germline V gene has CDR1 SGHDT and CDR2 YYEEEE.

The chain carries TRBV4-3 and TRBJ2-3; 9 positions agree with TRBD1. Germline CDR1 LGHNA, CDR2 YSLEER. V lost 2 bases to trimming and J lost 3 bases; unmatched junction nucleotides: 3. The CDR3 is 15 amino acids. The CDR3 nucleotides are TGCGCCAGCAGCCAAATGACAGGGGGAACAGATACGCAGTATTTT. Amino acids: CASSQMTGGTDTQYF.

The genes are TRBV4-3 and TRBJ2-7, with a tentative D call TRBD2 (6 bases). The V and J ends lost 1 base and 0 bases respectively, with 16 bases between them. CDR3 length: 17 residues. In germline, CDR1 is LGHNA, CDR2 YSLEER. CDR3 loop: CASSQGVSQGGSYEQYF. CDR3 bases: TGCGCCAGCAGCCAAGGGGTTAGCCAGGGAGGCTCCTACGAGCAGTACTTC.

A few counts support this clone. V and J are TRBV6-1 and TRBJ2-7, with 7 bases fitting TRBD1. CDR1 is MNHNS, CDR2 SASEGT, per germline. This CDR3 is built from 14 residues. With 8 bases clipped from V and 3 bases from J, the junction kept 10 bases outside the gene matches. This CDR3 is CASGAPGGIYEQYF. CDR3 nucleotide sequence: TGTGCCAGCGGTGCCCCAGGGGGAATCTACGAGCAGTACTTC.

The gene calls are TRBV29-1 and TRBJ2-4; no firm D call. The CDR3 runs to 13 residues. CDR1 and CDR2 from the germline V gene are SQVTM and ANQGSEA. Trimming stripped 6 bases from V and 0 bases from J, with 9 bases between. The CDR3 sequence is CSVSLLAKNIQYF. The CDR3 bases are TGCAGCGTGTCACTTTTAGCCAAAAACATTCAGTACTTC.

V and J are TRBV30 and TRBJ2-4; perhaps TRBD2 as D (5 bases). With 0 bases removed from V and 9 bases from J, the gap between germline ends came to 15 bases. The CDR3 consists of 14 residues. Germline CDR1 is GTSNPN and CDR2 is SVGIG (reference sequence). This CDR3 is CAWSVPANEGIQYF. The CDR3 coding sequence is TGTGCCTGGAGTGTACCCGCTAATGAGGGCATTCAGTACTTC.

The chain has TRBV5-6 and TRBJ1-6; 8 nucleotides align to TRBD1. The CDR3 length is 17 residues. CDR1 SGHDT and CDR2 YYEEEE come from the germline V gene. J was trimmed by 10 bases and V by 0 bases; bases with no gene match: 12. The CDR3 is CASSLGVRGTGHSPLHF. In DNA form, the CDR3 reads TGTGCCAGCAGCTTGGGTGTGAGGGGGACAGGTCACTCACCCCTCCACTTT.

The sample holds one count of this clone. V gene TRBV15 combines with J gene TRBJ2-1; perhaps TRBD1 as D (6 bases). Germline V lookup: CDR1 LNHNV, CDR2 YYDKDF (reference sequence). Trimming took 3 bases from V and 11 from J, leaving 17 bases between them. CDR3 length equals 14 residues. The DNA for the CDR3 is TGTGCCACCAGCAGTCCGGGACACGATCCAAAGCAGTTCTTC. It codes for CATSSPGHDPKQFF.

The CDR3 nucleotides read TGTGCCAGCAGTTTAGGGGAGGACACAGATACGCAGTATTTT. Residues: CASSLGEDTDTQYF. The chain couples TRBV28 to TRBJ2-3; TRBD2 is a possible D gene (6 bases). The germline V and J ends were trimmed by 2 bases and 2 bases, with 8 bases remaining between them. This CDR3 has 14 residues. The germline V gene encodes CDR1 MDHEN and CDR2 SYDVKM.

This rearrangement joins TRBV5-6 to TRBJ1-2; D not certain. The CDR3 runs 14 residues. V was clipped by 1 base and J by 4 bases, with 11 bases between them. Germline CDR1 is SGHDT and CDR2 is YYEEEE. Here the CDR3 reads CASSLRGYRYGYTF. The DNA of the CDR3 is TGTGCCAGCAGCTTGCGGGGTTATCGCTATGGCTACACCTTC.

This clone was picked up one time. V and J are TRBV5-1 and TRBJ2-1; a possible D gene is TRBD1 (6 bases). This CDR3 has 11 residues. CDR1 is SGHRS and CDR2 is YFSETQ in the germline V gene. V was pared by 7 bases and J by 9 bases, with 11 bases between. The CDR3 loop is CASGGGIEQFF. The CDR3 DNA is TGCGCCAGCGGGGGCGGCATTGAGCAGTTCTTC.

CDR3 residues: CASSWDGTDNQPQHF. CDR3 coding DNA: TGCGCCAGCAGCTGGGACGGGACTGATAATCAGCCCCAGCATTTT. The chain links TRBV5-1 to TRBJ1-5; D possibly corresponds to TRBD1 (5 bases). CDR1 is SGHRS and CDR2 is YFSETQ in the germline V gene. Trimming removed 3 bases at V and 4 bases at J, with 14 bases between. This CDR3 region has 15 residues.

This clone was counted once. The J gene is TRBJ1-4, the V gene TRBV27, with TRBD1 matching 9 bases. J lost 7 bases, V lost 4 bases, and 7 bases had no gene match. Germline CDR1 reads MNHEY; CDR2 reads SMNVEV (reference sequence). This CDR3 spans 15 amino acids. In DNA, the CDR3 is TGTGCCAGCAGTTCCCGTGGGACAGGGAGTGAAAAACTGTTTTTT. This encodes CASSSRGTGSEKLFF.

The chain has TRBV9 and TRBJ2-3; D gene ambiguous. Trimming pared 6 bases from V and 5 bases from J, leaving 16 bases between. The length of the CDR3 is 14 residues. CDR1 and CDR2 (germline): SGDLS, YYNGEE. This chain's CDR3 is CASTPIPPQDTQYF. The CDR3 region has the DNA TGTGCCAGCACCCCTATACCCCCTCAAGATACGCAGTATTTT.

The chain employs TRBV5-4 and TRBJ2-7; 12 nucleotides line up with TRBD2. The CDR3 sequence is 15 residues long. J gave up 2 bases and V 2 bases, and 2 bases lay outside the gene matches. Germline CDR1 and CDR2: SGHNT and YYREEE (reference sequence). Written as DNA, the CDR3 is TGTGCCAGCAGCTTACTAGCGGGGGGCCCCTACGAGCAGTACTTC. Protein: CASSLLAGGPYEQYF.

The chain recombines TRBV11-2 with TRBJ2-3; D is undetermined. Trimming took off 5 bases at V and 4 bases at J, with 10 bases between the two ends. CDR1 is SGHAT, CDR2 FQNNGV, per germline. The CDR3 runs to 13 residues. The CDR3 bases are TGTGCCAGCAGCGCTATAGCAGCAGATACGCAGTATTTT. Translated: CASSAIAADTQYF.

J is TRBJ1-1 and V is TRBV5-1; 9 bases fit TRBD1. Germline-derived CDR1 and CDR2 are SGHRS and YFSETQ. V lost 7 bases, J lost 7 bases, and 8 bases stayed unmatched. The length of the CDR3 is 13 residues. The CDR3 sequence: CASRQGTGSEAFF. The CDR3 DNA follows: TGCGCCAGCCGCCAAGGGACAGGGAGTGAAGCTTTCTTT.

The gene calls are TRBV18 and TRBJ2-5; 11 nucleotides agree with TRBD2. With V trimmed by 0 bases and J by 2 bases, 8 bases remained unmatched. There are 18 residues in the CDR3. Germline CDR1 and CDR2: KGHSH and LQKENI. As DNA, the CDR3 is TGTGCCAGCTCACCACCGGAGCTAGCGGGGGGTCGGCAAGAGACCCAGTACTTC. Its translation is CASSPPELAGGRQETQYF.

The chain has TRBV7-2 and TRBJ2-2; D perhaps matches TRBD2 (5 bases). CDR3 size: 15 residues. V was shortened by 5 bases and J by 7 bases, with 17 bases between the two germline ends. Germline loops: CDR1 SGHTA, CDR2 FQGNSA. The CDR3, as DNA: TGTGCCAGCAGCCCCTGGTTGTACGGAGGCGGGGAGCTGTTTTTT. Translating gives CASSPWLYGGGELFF.

The V gene is TRBV4-3, the J gene TRBJ2-2, with 9 bases identical to TRBD2. Unmatched junction bases numbered 5, after V lost 0 bases and J lost 0 bases. The CDR3 loop spans 18 amino acids. In germline, CDR1 is LGHNA, CDR2 YSLEER. CDR3 loop: CASSQDWAGGPNTGELFF. DNA of the CDR3: TGCGCCAGCAGCCAAGATTGGGCGGGGGGGCCGAACACCGGGGAGCTGTTTTTT.

The chain joins TRBV7-2 to TRBJ2-5, with a weak D call TRBD1 (6 bases). Trimming stripped 1 base from V and 10 bases from J, with 7 bases between. Germline values: CDR1 SGHTA, CDR2 FQGNSA. The CDR3 extends over 11 amino acids. The CDR3: CASSLGDNQYF. The CDR3 region has the DNA TGTGCCAGCAGCTTAGGGGACAACCAGTACTTC.

This clone has just a few counts. The chain employs TRBV5-4 and TRBJ2-1, with 8 bases fitting TRBD2. The CDR3 covers 15 residues. V shed 4 bases and J 0 bases; nucleotides not matched to a gene: 3. Germline CDR1 and CDR2: SGHNT and YYREEE (reference sequence). The CDR3 spells CASSQTSASYNEQFF. As DNA, the CDR3 is TGTGCCAGCAGCCAGACTAGCGCCTCCTACAATGAGCAGTTCTTC.

CDR3 nucleotides: TGTGCCAGCAGCTTCCGGGACAGGGGCTTTGAAAAACTGTTTTTT. This encodes CASSFRDRGFEKLFF. The chain uses TRBV5-6 and TRBJ1-4; 10 bases are a match to TRBD1. The germline V gene has CDR1 SGHDT and CDR2 YYEEEE. The CDR3 covers 15 residues. Germline trimming cut 2 bases from V and 7 bases from J; bases unmatched to any gene: 5.

This clone was counted a single time. The chain links TRBV7-2 to TRBJ1-1; D remains unclear. CDR3 length: 13 amino acids. The V end was cut by 6 bases, the J end by 1 base, with 9 bases between. Germline assignment: CDR1 SGHTA and CDR2 FQGNSA. CDR3 in amino acids: CASSPNKNTEAFF. Written as DNA, the CDR3 is TGTGCCAGCAGTCCAAACAAGAACACTGAAGCTTTCTTT.

The chain recombines TRBV28 with TRBJ1-2; tentatively, D is TRBD1 (6 bases). There are 14 residues in the CDR3. V was shortened by 5 bases and J by 7 bases, with 17 bases between the two germline ends. In germline, CDR1 is MDHEN, CDR2 SYDVKM. The CDR3 DNA sequence: TGTGCCAGCAGTCTCTCGACGGGACATGTTGGCTACACCTTC. It encodes CASSLSTGHVGYTF.

The chain is built from TRBV6-1 and TRBJ2-4; TRBD1 is a possible D gene (5 bases). There are 14 residues in the CDR3. Trimming left V 5 bases short and J 1 base short, with 9 bases between. Germline CDR1 is MNHNS and CDR2 is SASEGT. The CDR3 protein is CASSKTVAKNIQYF. CDR3 in DNA: TGTGCCAGCAGTAAGACAGTCGCCAAAAACATTCAGTACTTC.

This chain links TRBV10-3 with TRBJ2-1; 7 nucleotides match TRBD2. This CDR3 is built from 14 residues. J was trimmed by 7 bases and V by 11 bases; bases with no gene match: 14. In germline, CDR1 is ENHRY, CDR2 SYGVKD. CDR3 in amino acids: CAGGAGGTGNEQFF. CDR3 coding DNA: TGTGCCGGAGGGGCCGGGGGGACGGGGAATGAGCAGTTCTTC.

The rearrangement links TRBV14 to TRBJ1-6; TRBD1 might be the D (5 bases). Looked up from germline, CDR1 is SGHDN and CDR2 is FVKESK. V lost 8 bases to trimming and J lost 6 bases, with 14 bases between them. The CDR3 length is 14 residues. CDR3 in amino acids: CASQVRQGNSPLHF. For the CDR3, the DNA is TGTGCCAGCCAAGTTCGTCAGGGTAATTCACCCCTCCACTTT.

This chain uses TRBV2 with TRBJ2-5; D is ambiguous. There are 12 residues in the CDR3. The V end was cut by 8 bases, the J end by 1 base, with 8 bases between. Germline V gene sequence: CDR1 SNHLY, CDR2 FYNNEI. CDR3 DNA: TGTGCCAGCGTTGGCTCCCAAGAGACCCAGTACTTC. Residues: CASVGSQETQYF.

This sequence joins TRBV6-5 and TRBJ2-7; TRBD2 matches at 9 bases. CDR1 and CDR2 (germline): MNHEY, SVGAGI. The V gene end was trimmed by 0 bases and the J gene end by 3 bases; junction bases not matched to a gene: 3. The CDR3 has 15 residues. The CDR3 nucleotides read TGTGCCAGCAGTTACTCTCCGACTAGCGGCTACGAGCAGTACTTC. It encodes CASSYSPTSGYEQYF.